The sequence of this T cell receptor (beta chain) was determined in a study of spatial heterogeneity in lung cancer. Study overall: There were blood samples that were collected at the time the disease recurred. Patients reached their first recurrence after a median time of roughly 330 days. Sequences of the beta chain were consistently detected in greater numbers than alpha-chain sequences. Combinations of a unique TCR and a UMI were tallied in raw reads, and on average each appeared more than ten times.

On each TCR cDNA molecule, a unique molecular identifier was present. TCRdb re-derived calls from the 5' RACE reads in MiXCR, one entry per CDR3 protein. Of under 10,000 distinct CDR3 sequences listed, approximately 3.6% are singletons. There are a few counts of this clonotype. This beta chain turned up in a library designed for alpha chains; as an off-target read, its abundance says little. Germline V gene data show CDR1 as ENHRY and CDR2 as SYGVKD. V lost 6 bases and J lost 6, with 7 bases in between. The CDR3 extends over 11 amino acids. Noted time point: blood taken at disease recurrence. Whole RNA, isolated from tumor, nontumor lung or frozen PBMC, was sequenced without prior sorting.

This TCR was sampled from a female donor with early-stage non-small cell lung cancer. Here the sequenced sample was PBMCs, taken at recurrence. The V and J genes are TRBV10-3 and TRBJ2-3; D may be TRBD1 (6 bases). In DNA, the CDR3 is TGTGCCATCAGGGGGGCGGATACGCAGTATTTT. Translation: CAIRGADTQYF.